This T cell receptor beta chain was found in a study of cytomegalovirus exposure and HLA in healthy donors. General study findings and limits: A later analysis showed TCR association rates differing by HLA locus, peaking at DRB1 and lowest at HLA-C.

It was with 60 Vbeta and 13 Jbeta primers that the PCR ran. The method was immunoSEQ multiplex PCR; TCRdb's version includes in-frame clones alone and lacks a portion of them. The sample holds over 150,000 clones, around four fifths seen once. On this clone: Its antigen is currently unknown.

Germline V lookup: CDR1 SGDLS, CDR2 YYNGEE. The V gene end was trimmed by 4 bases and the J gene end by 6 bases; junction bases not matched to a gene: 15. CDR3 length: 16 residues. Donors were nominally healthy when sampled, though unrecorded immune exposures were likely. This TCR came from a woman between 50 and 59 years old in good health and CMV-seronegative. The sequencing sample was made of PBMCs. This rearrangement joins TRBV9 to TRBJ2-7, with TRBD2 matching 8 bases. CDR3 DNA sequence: TGTGCCAGCAGCCCTTCTGGCTTTACGGGAGGGGGCGAGCAGTACTTC. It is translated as CASSPSGFTGGGEQYF. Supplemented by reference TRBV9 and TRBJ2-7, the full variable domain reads DSGVTQTPKHLITATGQRVTLRCSPRSGDLSVYWYQQSLDQGLQFLIQYYNGEERAKGNILERFSAQQFPDLHSELNLSSLELGDSALYFCASSPSGFTGGGEQYFGPGTRLTVT.